Here is one T cell receptor (beta chain) with its context. Its specificity is not known. The CDR3 consists of 17 residues. Looked up from germline, CDR1 is SQVTM and CDR2 is ANQGSEA. The trim removed 5 bases at V and 0 bases at J, leaving 6 bases unmatched. The assay was immunoSEQ multiplex PCR, and TCRdb's table has in-frame clones only and misses some. This sample has 440,000 or so clones, with roughly 87% found just once. This sample is drawn from a study of Ad26.COV2.S vaccination and SARS-CoV-2 variants. Study-wide context: Once, or twice with 56 days between doses, Ad26.COV2.S was given intramuscularly. Study-wide results and limits: Vaccinated individuals (as opposed to placebo recipients) had higher spike-specific TCR breadth.

Treatment defined: 15 to 20 received Ad26.COV2.S at low or high dose, single or two shots; a few received placebo; per-sample allocation not given. Day 63 after the first injection of vaccine or placebo was the sampling time. An Ad26 vector expressing Wuhan-strain SARS-CoV-2 spike constituted the vaccine. This sequence joins TRBV29-1 and TRBJ2-1; 14 bases map to TRBD2. Specimen: peripheral blood, collected in a trial of Ad26.COV2.S vaccine versus placebo. This receptor was obtained from a person aged 18-60 years who received the Ad26.COV2.S COVID-19 vaccine or a placebo. This CDR3 is CSVTGTSGSVSYNEQFF. The CDR3 DNA follows: TGCAGCGTTACAGGGACTAGCGGGAGTGTCTCCTACAATGAGCAGTTCTTC.